Listed below are T cell receptor beta chains from one sample, sequenced in a study of shared clonotypes between healthy human individuals. Some clones are missing from TCRdb's copy, which holds only in-frame ones; the method was immunoSEQ multiplex PCR. The table shows some 2,100,000 clones, with about 92% occurring only once. The material sequenced was naive CD8+ T cells from PBMCs. These receptors came from a man younger than 30 in good health. Some clones in this sample may be carry-over from other donors' samples. CDR3s include the opening cysteine and the closing phenylalanine or tryptophan. A D gene is named only where the DNA matches it firmly. Not every row has a clone size; where given, it reads once, few, many or a size class.

.,TRBJ2-5,TRBV19,.,TGTGCCAGTAGTCCCCTTGAAGGGGTGGAGACCCAGTACTTC,CASSPLEGVETQYF
.,TRBJ1-2,TRBV2,.,TGTGCCAGCATTGATTTTTTGGGGAGGAACTATGGCTACACCTTC,CASIDFLGRNYGYTF
.,TRBJ2-5,TRBV29-1,.,TGCAGCGTTGAAATTAATCAAATCCGGGGAGGAGAGACCCAGTACTTC,CSVEINQIRGGETQYF
.,TRBJ1-5,TRBV4-3,once,TGCGCCAGCAGCCAAGACAGCTCTACCCCCCAGCATTTT,CASSQDSSTPQHF
TRBD1,TRBJ1-1,TRBV28,.,TGTGCCAGCAGTTCGACAGGGTTGGGCACTGAAGCTTTCTTT,CASSSTGLGTEAFF
TRBD1,TRBJ1-2,TRBV5-1,.,TGCGCCAGCAGCCAGGACAGGCCTAACTATGGCTACACCTTC,CASSQDRPNYGYTF
.,TRBJ1-1,TRBV5-1,once,TGCGCCAGCAGCTTGGAGGGGACTGAAGCTTTCTTT,CASSLEGTEAFF
.,TRBJ1-2,TRBV7-3,once,TGTGCCAGCAGCCCGACCTCAAACCCGTATAACTATGGCTACACCTTC,CASSPTSNPYNYGYTF
.,TRBJ2-7,TRBV10-2,.,TGCGCCAGCAGTGTGGGACACGAGCAGTACTTC,CASSVGHEQYF
.,TRBJ2-5,TRBV9,.,TGTGCCAGCAGCGCCCGACGGGGGTCACAAGAGACCCAGTACTTC,CASSARRGSQETQYF
.,TRBJ2-1,TRBV7-9,.,TGTGCCAGCAGCCTCACGGCCGGGGCAGGGTGGCATGAGCAGTTCTTC,CASSLTAGAGWHEQFF
.,TRBJ2-2,TRBV2,.,TGTGCCAGCACCGCAGGTACACCCGGGGAGCTGTTTTTT,CASTAGTPGELFF
.,TRBJ1-5,TRBV28,once,TGTGCCAGCAGTTTAATCGGGGGGGCAAATCAGCCCCAGCATTTT,CASSLIGGANQPQHF
.,TRBJ1-1,TRBV28,.,TGTGCCAGCAGTTTCTCCGAAGGAATGAACACTGAAGCTTTCTTT,CASSFSEGMNTEAFF
TRBD1,TRBJ1-2,TRBV25-1,.,TGTGCCAGCAGTGCAGGGACAGGGAGTCAATATGGCTACACCTTC,CASSAGTGSQYGYTF
TRBD1,TRBJ2-7,TRBV9,.,TGTGCCAGCAGCGGGAGGGCAGGGGGCTTGTACGAGCAGTACTTC,CASSGRAGGLYEQYF
.,TRBJ2-7,TRBV15,.,TGTGCCACCAGCAGAGGTAACAGGGCCAACGAGCAGTACTTC,CATSRGNRANEQYF
.,TRBJ2-7,TRBV6-1,.,TGTGCCAGCAGAGAACTGGGGAGCGAGCAGTACTTC,CASRELGSEQYF
.,TRBJ2-2,TRBV7-3,.,TGTGCCAGCAGCCTGGACCCCACCGGGGAGCTGTTTTTT,CASSLDPTGELFF
.,TRBJ1-2,TRBV6-5,.,TGTGCCAGCAGTCCCTTCGGGGGCGGCTACACCTTC,CASSPFGGGYTF
.,TRBJ1-5,TRBV27,.,TGTGCCAGCAGTTTGGGAGGGGCTTATAGCAATCAGCCCCAGCATTTT,CASSLGGAYSNQPQHF
.,TRBJ2-3,TRBV7-9,.,TGTGCCAGCAGCTTAGGGGAGGGGGAAAGCACAGATACGCAGTATTTT,CASSLGEGESTDTQYF
TRBD2,TRBJ2-1,TRBV7-9,once,TGTGCCAGCAGCTCCCTAGCGGGAGGGAGGAATGAGCAGTTCTTC,CASSSLAGGRNEQFF
.,TRBJ2-1,TRBV9,.,TGTGCCAGCAGCGTAGTCGACCCCCCCTACAATGAGCAGTTCTTC,CASSVVDPPYNEQFF
.,TRBJ2-7,TRBV28,.,TGTGCCAGCAGTTTATTAACTGCCTACGAGCAGTACTTC,CASSLLTAYEQYF
TRBD2,TRBJ2-5,TRBV7-3,.,TGTGCCAGCAGCTATTTAGCGGGAGAGACCCAGTACTTC,CASSYLAGETQYF
.,TRBJ1-2,TRBV27,.,TGTGCCAGCAGTTCCAGGGACTTCTATGGCTACACCTTC,CASSSRDFYGYTF
.,TRBJ1-1,TRBV9,few,TGTGCCAGCAGCGTAGTGCCGGTCGGGGTGGAGGCTTTCTTT,CASSVVPVGVEAFF
TRBD1,TRBJ1-5,TRBV30,.,TGTGCCTGGAGTATCGGGACAGGGACCCCCAGCAATCAGCCCCAGCATTTT,CAWSIGTGTPSNQPQHF
.,TRBJ2-7,TRBV5-1,.,TGCGCCAGCGGCCCTGGACAGAGATACTCCTACGAGCAGTACTTC,CASGPGQRYSYEQYF
TRBD1,TRBJ2-7,TRBV7-9,once,TGTGCCAGCAGCCACGATGGGACAGATATGGCCTACGAGCAGTACTTC,CASSHDGTDMAYEQYF
.,TRBJ1-1,TRBV5-4,once,TGTGCCAGCAGCGGGGGTCTCTTGAACACTGAAGCTTTCTTT,CASSGGLLNTEAFF
.,TRBJ1-1,TRBV7-9,.,TGTGCCAGCAGCTCTGTATTTGCGGGCAACACTGAAGCTTTCTTT,CASSSVFAGNTEAFF
TRBD2,TRBJ2-7,TRBV9,.,TGTGCCAGCAGCGTGCGGGAGGGCGAGCACGAGCAGTACTTC,CASSVREGEHEQYF
.,TRBJ2-4,TRBV7-9,once,TGTGCCAGCAGCTTAGTATTGGGACATGATAACATTCAGTACTTC,CASSLVLGHDNIQYF
TRBD1,TRBJ1-1,TRBV25-1,.,TGTGCCAGCAGTGGAGACAGGGGGAAAGCTTTCTTT,CASSGDRGKAFF
.,TRBJ1-4,TRBV27,.,TGTGCCAGCAGTTTGACCGGGGGTGAGGAAAAACTGTTTTTT,CASSLTGGEEKLFF
.,TRBJ2-7,TRBV27,.,TGTGCCAGCAGTTTAGGTTTGGGCCAGGGGCGAAACTACGAGCAGTACTTC,CASSLGLGQGRNYEQYF
.,TRBJ2-2,TRBV7-9,.,TGTGCCAGCAGCTTAGATTCCCCGCAAATGTTTTTT,CASSLDSPQMFF
.,TRBJ2-1,TRBV7-8,.,TGTGCCAGCAGCTTGACCTACAATGAGCAGTTCTTC,CASSLTYNEQFF
TRBD1,TRBJ2-7,TRBV9,.,TGTGCCAGCAGCGACCCGCGGGACAGGCCGCCCTCCTACGAGCAGTACTTC,CASSDPRDRPPSYEQYF
.,TRBJ2-5,TRBV6-5,.,TGTGCCAGCAGAAGAGTAGGGACACCTCAAGAGACCCAGTACTTC,CASRRVGTPQETQYF
.,TRBJ2-3,TRBV9,.,TGTGCCAGCAGCGTAAGAGTAGACAGCAAAGGCACAGATACGCAGTATTTT,CASSVRVDSKGTDTQYF
.,TRBJ2-7,TRBV6-6,.,TGTGCCAGCAGTTATCTAAAGCGAGGGAGACCATTTGAGCAGTACTTC,CASSYLKRGRPFEQYF
.,TRBJ1-2,TRBV6-4,few,TGTGCCAGCAGTGACTCGAACTATGGCTACACCTTC,CASSDSNYGYTF
.,TRBJ2-3,TRBV10-3,.,TGTGCCATCAGTGAGTCGGGAGGGGGGTTGCCCGGCACAGATACGCAGTATTTT,CAISESGGGLPGTDTQYF